A single sample is the source of the 17 T cell receptor beta chains below, sequenced in a study of CD8 T cells in ankylosing spondylitis. Whole-study results and caveats: Characteristic of ankylosing spondylitis blood, it appeared, was a TCR beta motif comprising eight highly homologous variants.

TCRdb reprocessed the 5' RACE reads with MiXCR, giving one entry per CDR3 protein. The table has 100,000 to 150,000 distinct CDR3 sequences, approximately 17% seen once; the top ten hold 30% to 35%. These receptors' targets are unknown. The sample consisted of blood, either unsorted or a sorted T cell fraction (not recorded which). The receptors stem from a male donor with ankylosing spondylitis.

The chain combines TRBV10-3 with TRBJ2-7; D ambiguous. Looked up from germline, CDR1 is ENHRY and CDR2 is SYGVKD. This CDR3 spans 13 amino acids. V was pared by 0 bases and J by 2 bases, with 5 bases between. In nucleotides, the CDR3 is TGTGCCATCAGTGAGTCGATAACCTACGAGCAGTACTTC. It is translated as CAISESITYEQYF.

In its sample, this clonotype was seen a few times. The chain carries TRBV28 and TRBJ2-7; D might be TRBD1 (6 bases). This CDR3 spans 14 amino acids. The V end was cut by 4 bases, the J end by 2 bases, with 12 bases between. Germline V gene sequence: CDR1 MDHEN, CDR2 SYDVKM. CDR3 DNA sequence: TGTGCCAGCAGTTCTAGGACAGTCCCCTACGAGCAGTACTTC. Translated: CASSSRTVPYEQYF. The full variable domain, rest sourced from reference TRBV28 and TRBJ2-7, is DVKVTQSSRYLVKRTGEKVFLECVQDMDHENMFWYRQDPGLGLRLIYFSYDVKMKEKGDIPEGYSVSREKKERFSLILESASTNQTSMYLCASSSRTVPYEQYFGPGTRLTVT.

This clonotype appeared many times. The chain joins TRBV20-1 to TRBJ2-7; no reliable D call. V lost 1 base and J lost 3, with 13 bases in between. This CDR3 contains 14 residues. Germline-derived CDR1 and CDR2 are DFQATT and SNEGSKA (reference sequence). In nucleotides, the CDR3 is TGCAGTGCTAGAGGGGCCCTCGAGTTCTACGAGCAGTACTTC. Translated, it gives CSARGALEFYEQYF.

J is TRBJ2-7 and V is TRBV4-2; TRBD1 might be the D (5 bases). V lost 7 bases and J 0 bases, leaving 16 bases between the germline ends. CDR1 is LGHNA, CDR2 YNFKEQ, per germline. The CDR3 runs 15 residues. The CDR3 region is CASTQGSSGSYEQYF. CDR3 in DNA: TGTGCCAGCACCCAGGGTAGTTCTGGCTCCTACGAGCAGTACTTC.

The V and J genes are TRBV20-1 and TRBJ2-7, with a possible D match to TRBD2 (6 bases). V dropped 3 bases and J dropped 4 bases, with 10 bases sitting between them. This CDR3 contains 12 residues. Germline V gene sequence: CDR1 DFQATT, CDR2 SNEGSKA (reference sequence). This CDR3 reads CSASRRDYEQYF. The CDR3 DNA reads TGCAGTGCTAGCAGGAGGGATTACGAGCAGTACTTC.

This clonotype has more than one count but fewer than ten. The chain uses TRBV20-1 and TRBJ2-3; 10 positions match TRBD2. Trimming at V came to 2 bases and at J to 3 bases, leaving 17 bases not matched to a gene. The CDR3 has 19 amino acids. CDR1 and CDR2 (germline): DFQATT, SNEGSKA (reference sequence). The CDR3 reads CSARPLTSSGRERTDTQYF. The CDR3 DNA is TGCAGTGCTAGACCCCTCACCTCTAGCGGGAGAGAGAGGACAGATACGCAGTATTTT.

This chain uses TRBV12-1 with TRBJ2-3; the table's TRBD2 call for D was not verified on the DNA. TRBV12-1 corresponds to a pseudogene. This CDR3 comprises 15 residues. CDR3 loop: CASSFSGPNTDTQYF. CDR3 nucleotides: TGTGCCAGCAGCTTTAGCGGGCCCAACACAGATACGCAGTATTTT.

The sample holds a few counts of this clonotype. This rearrangement joins TRBV7-9 to TRBJ2-1; possibly TRBD2 for D (5 bases). The CDR3 is 12 amino acids. Germline CDR1 SEHNR, CDR2 FQNEAQ (reference sequence). Trimming pared 3 bases from V and 8 bases from J, leaving 8 bases between. The CDR3 here is CASSFSVDEQFF. The CDR3 DNA sequence: TGTGCCAGCAGCTTTAGCGTCGATGAGCAGTTCTTC.

The chain couples TRBV27 to TRBJ2-2; D remains unclear. Trimming removed 2 bases at V and 6 bases at J, with 4 bases between. Germline loops: CDR1 MNHEY, CDR2 SMNVEV (reference sequence). This CDR3 region has 12 residues. Here the CDR3 reads CASSLAAGELFF. CDR3 in DNA: TGTGCCAGCAGTTTAGCGGCCGGGGAGCTGTTTTTT.

There are many counts of this clonotype. The chain combines TRBV7-3 with TRBJ2-5; 8 nucleotides line up with TRBD2. V was clipped by 5 bases and J by 5 bases; unmatched bases: 10. Per germline, CDR1 SGHTA and CDR2 FQGTGA. CDR3 size: 15 residues. The CDR3 reads CASSVRAGEVETQYF. DNA of the CDR3: TGTGCCAGCAGCGTCAGAGCGGGAGAGGTGGAGACCCAGTACTTC.

This rearrangement joins TRBV30 to TRBJ2-7; the D call may be TRBD1 or TRBD2 (6 bases each). Trimming removed 2 bases from V and 2 bases from J, with 10 bases in between. The CDR3 is made up of 13 amino acids. The germline V gene encodes CDR1 GTSNPN and CDR2 SVGIG (reference sequence). The CDR3 here is CAWSRGETYEQYF. Here the CDR3 DNA reads TGTGCCTGGAGTAGGGGGGAGACCTACGAGCAGTACTTC.

The J gene is TRBJ2-1, the V gene TRBV20-1, with no clear D. The CDR3 runs 14 residues. Trimming removed 2 bases from V and 0 bases from J, with 8 bases in between. The germline V gene encodes CDR1 DFQATT and CDR2 SNEGSKA (reference sequence). CDR3 DNA: TGCAGTGCTAGAAACGTTGCCTCCTACAATGAGCAGTTCTTC. This codes for CSARNVASYNEQFF.

The rearrangement joins TRBV5-1 to TRBJ1-1, with D possibly matching TRBD1 (5 bases). The CDR3 covers 15 residues. Per germline, CDR1 SGHRS and CDR2 YFSETQ. Trimming took 4 bases from V and 4 from J, leaving 17 bases between them. The CDR3 sequence is CASSPYLGGVTEAFF. CDR3 DNA: TGCGCCAGCAGCCCCTATCTGGGAGGGGTCACTGAAGCTTTCTTT.

The rearrangement uses TRBV7-8 and TRBJ2-7; TRBD1 matches 9 bases. Per the germline V gene, CDR1 is SGHVS and CDR2 is FQNEAQ. CDR3 length: 16 residues. After removal of 1 base from V and 2 bases from J, the junction contained 6 bases not matched to a gene. DNA for the CDR3: TGTGCCAGCAGCTTAGGCTTGCGGGACAGGGCCTACGAGCAGTACTTC. Translation: CASSLGLRDRAYEQYF.

This clonotype appeared a few times. The chain uses TRBV4-2 and TRBJ2-1; 12 nucleotides agree with TRBD2. The germline V gene encodes CDR1 LGHNA and CDR2 YNFKEQ. The trim removed 3 bases at V and 6 bases at J, leaving 12 bases unmatched. The CDR3 has 18 amino acids. CDR3 residues: CASSHPGLAGPKINEQFF. DNA of the CDR3: TGTGCCAGCAGCCATCCCGGACTAGCGGGACCGAAAATCAATGAGCAGTTCTTC.

This chain uses TRBV5-1 with TRBJ2-7; TRBD1 matches 7 bases. Germline V gives CDR1 SGHRS, CDR2 YFSETQ. V trimming: 1 base; J trimming: 4 bases; junction bases outside the gene matches: 5. CDR3 size: 14 residues. CDR3 in DNA: TGCGCCAGCAGCTTGTTCGGCAGGGGGTACGAGCAGTACTTC. Translated, it gives CASSLFGRGYEQYF. The full variable domain, in which reference TRBV5-1 and TRBJ2-7 provide the parts outside the CDR3, is KAGVTQTPRYLIKTRGQQVTLSCSPISGHRSVSWYQQTPGQGLQFLFEYFSETQRNKGNFPGRFSGRQFSNSRSEMNVSTLELGDSALYLCASSLFGRGYEQYFGPGTRLTVT.

The chain is built from TRBV5-1 and TRBJ2-2, with 9 bases that match TRBD2. Germline-derived CDR1 and CDR2 are SGHRS and YFSETQ. V was clipped by 0 bases and J by 7 bases; unmatched bases: 4. This CDR3 comprises 15 residues. The CDR3 DNA reads as TGCGCCAGCAGCTTGGAGGGACTAGCTGGCGGGGAGCTGTTTTTT. Translation: CASSLEGLAGGELFF.